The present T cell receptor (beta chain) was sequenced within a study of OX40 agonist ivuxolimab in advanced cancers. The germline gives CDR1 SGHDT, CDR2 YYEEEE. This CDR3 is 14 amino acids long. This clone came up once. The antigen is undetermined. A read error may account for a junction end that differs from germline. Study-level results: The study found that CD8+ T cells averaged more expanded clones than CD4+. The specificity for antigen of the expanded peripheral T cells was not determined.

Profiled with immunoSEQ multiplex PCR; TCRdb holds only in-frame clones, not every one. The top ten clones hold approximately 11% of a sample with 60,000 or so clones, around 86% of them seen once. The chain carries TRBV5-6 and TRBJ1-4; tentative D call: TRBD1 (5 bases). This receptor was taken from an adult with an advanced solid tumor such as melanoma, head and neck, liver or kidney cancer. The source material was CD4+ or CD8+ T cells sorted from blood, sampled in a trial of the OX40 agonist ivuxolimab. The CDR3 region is CASTLLGEDEKLFF. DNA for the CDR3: TGTGCCAGCACCTTGCTAGGGGAAGACGAAAAACTGTTTTTT. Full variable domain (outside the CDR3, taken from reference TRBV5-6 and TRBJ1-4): DAGVTQSPTHLIKTRGQQVTLRCSPKSGHDTVSWYQQALGQGPQFIFQYYEEEERQRGNFPDRFSGHQFPNYSSELNVNALLLGDSALYLCASTLLGEDEKLFFGSGTQLSVL.